The clone carrying this T cell receptor beta chain has just one count. Antigen specificity is unknown. Trimming removed 8 bases from V and 4 bases from J, with 14 bases in between. From germline, CDR1 is MNHEY and CDR2 SVGAGI. The CDR3 has 13 amino acids. This specimen comes from a study of cytomegalovirus exposure and HLA in healthy donors. The PCR made use of 60 Vbeta and 13 Jbeta primers. In the original workflow: A follow-up analysis tallied approximately 85 million unique TCR beta chains, roughly 11 million shared. The assay was immunoSEQ multiplex PCR, and TCRdb's table has in-frame clones only and misses some. V and J calls and clone size are as listed in that table; D and trimming were resolved from the DNA. Of 130,000 to 150,000 clones listed, 78% are singletons. Findings and limits, study-wide: It was reported that the classifier diagnosed cytomegalovirus status with high specificity and sensitivity in both the original and validation cohorts. In terms of immune exposure information, only CMV serostatus was available.

Source material: PBMCs. The source is a man between 35 and 55 years old in good health and CMV-seropositive. The chain recombines TRBV6-5 with TRBJ1-2, with a possible D match to TRBD1 (5 bases). The CDR3 DNA follows: TGTGCCAGCCGGCAAGGGGTGGGCTATGGCTACACCTTC. Residues: CASRQGVGYGYTF.